The entry below describes one T cell receptor (beta chain). Its antigen is not known. The CDR3 sequence is 15 residues long. Trimming removed 5 bases from V and 1 base from J, with 12 bases in between. CDR1 is LNHDA, CDR2 SQIVND, per germline (reference sequence). This entry comes from a study of T-cell reconstitution after alpha-beta-depleted transplantation in children. Study-wide results and caveats: Surviving recipient T cells and thymic progenitors produced the high day-60 TCRbeta diversity seen in some patients. Several hundred expanded graft clones reportedly were the source of alpha-beta T cells about two months after transplant. After one year, T-cell counts and TCRbeta diversity mostly came from new T cells.

Construction of the TCRbeta library involved unique molecular identifiers. Using its own MiXCR run on the PCR reads, TCRdb lists one record per CDR3 protein. The data hold fewer than 350,000 distinct CDR3 sequences, with over 9.5% observed a single time. The sequenced sample was PBMCs, obtained before TCRalphabeta/CD19-depleted stem cell transplant. The chain links TRBV19 to TRBJ2-4; D is possibly TRBD1 or TRBD2 (5 bases each). This clonotype originated in a boy in the first two years of life with acute myeloid leukemia, due to receive a stem cell transplant. CDR3 region: CASSGDPWAKNIQYF. The CDR3 coding sequence is TGTGCCAGTAGTGGGGACCCGTGGGCCAAAAACATTCAGTACTTC. Complete variable domain (other parts from reference TRBV19 and TRBJ2-4): DGGITQSPKYLFRKEGQNVTLSCEQNLNHDAMYWYRQDPGQGLRLIYYSQIVNDFQKGDIAEGYSVSREKKESFPLTVTSAQKNPTAFYLCASSGDPWAKNIQYFGAGTRLSVL.